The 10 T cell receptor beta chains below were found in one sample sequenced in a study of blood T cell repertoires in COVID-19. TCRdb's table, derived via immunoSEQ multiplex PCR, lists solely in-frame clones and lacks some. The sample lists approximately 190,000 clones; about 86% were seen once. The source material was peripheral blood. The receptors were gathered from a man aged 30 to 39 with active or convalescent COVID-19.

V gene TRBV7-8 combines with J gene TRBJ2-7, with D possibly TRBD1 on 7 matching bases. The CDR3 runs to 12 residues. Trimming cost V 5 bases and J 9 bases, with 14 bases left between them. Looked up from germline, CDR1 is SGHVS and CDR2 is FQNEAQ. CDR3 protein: CASSPEGARQYF. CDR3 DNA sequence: TGTGCCAGCAGCCCGGAGGGGGCGCGGCAGTACTTC.

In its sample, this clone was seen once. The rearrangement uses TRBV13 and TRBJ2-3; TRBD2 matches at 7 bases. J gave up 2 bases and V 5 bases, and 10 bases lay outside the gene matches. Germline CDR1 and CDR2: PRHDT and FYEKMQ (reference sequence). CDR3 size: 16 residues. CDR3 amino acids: CASSPTSDEPTDTQYF. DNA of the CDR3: TGTGCCAGCAGCCCAACTAGCGACGAACCCACAGATACGCAGTATTTT.

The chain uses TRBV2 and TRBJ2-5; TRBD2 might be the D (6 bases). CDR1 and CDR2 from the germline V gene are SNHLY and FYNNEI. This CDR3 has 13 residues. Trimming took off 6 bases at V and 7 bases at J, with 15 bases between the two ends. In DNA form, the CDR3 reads TGTGCCAGCAGCACGGACCCCGGGGGGACCCAGTACTTC. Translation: CASSTDPGGTQYF.

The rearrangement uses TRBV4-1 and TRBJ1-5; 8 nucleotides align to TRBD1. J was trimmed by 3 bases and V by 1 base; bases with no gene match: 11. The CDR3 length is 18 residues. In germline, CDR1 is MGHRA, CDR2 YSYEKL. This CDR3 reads CASSQAPQGAADNQPQHF. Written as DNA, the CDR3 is TGCGCCAGCAGCCAAGCCCCTCAGGGGGCGGCTGACAATCAGCCCCAGCATTTT.

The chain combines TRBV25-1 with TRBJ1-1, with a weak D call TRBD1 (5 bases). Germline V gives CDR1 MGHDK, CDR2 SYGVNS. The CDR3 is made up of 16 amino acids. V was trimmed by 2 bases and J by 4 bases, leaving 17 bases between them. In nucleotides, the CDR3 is TGTGCCAGCAGTGAACGGCTGGGGGGTGGGGGCACTGAAGCTTTCTTT. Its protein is CASSERLGGGGTEAFF.

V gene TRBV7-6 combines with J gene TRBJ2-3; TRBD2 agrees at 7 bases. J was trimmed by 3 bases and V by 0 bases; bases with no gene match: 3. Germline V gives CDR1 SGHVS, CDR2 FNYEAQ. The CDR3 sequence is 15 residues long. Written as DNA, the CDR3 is TGTGCCAGCAGCTTAGCGCAAGCGGGAACAGATACGCAGTATTTT. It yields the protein CASSLAQAGTDTQYF.

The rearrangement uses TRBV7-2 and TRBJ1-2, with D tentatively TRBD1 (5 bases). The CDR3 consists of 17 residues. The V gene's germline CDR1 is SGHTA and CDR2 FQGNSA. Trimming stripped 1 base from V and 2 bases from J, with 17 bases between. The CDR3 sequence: CASSLGKGLRGNYGYTF. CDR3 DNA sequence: TGTGCCAGCAGCTTAGGAAAGGGCCTGCGGGGGAACTATGGCTACACCTTC. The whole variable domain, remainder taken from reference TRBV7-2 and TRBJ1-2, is GAGVSQSPSNKVTEKGKDVELRCDPISGHTALYWYRQSLGQGLEFLIYFQGNSAPDKSGLPSDRFSAERTGGSVSTLTIQRTQQEDSAVYLCASSLGKGLRGNYGYTFGSGTRLTVV.

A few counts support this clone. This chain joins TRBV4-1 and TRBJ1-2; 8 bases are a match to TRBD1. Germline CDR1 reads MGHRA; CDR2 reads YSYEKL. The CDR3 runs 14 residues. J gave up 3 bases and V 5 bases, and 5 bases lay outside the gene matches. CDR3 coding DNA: TGCGCCAGCAGCTCGGCAGGGGGCCACTATGGCTACACCTTC. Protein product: CASSSAGGHYGYTF.

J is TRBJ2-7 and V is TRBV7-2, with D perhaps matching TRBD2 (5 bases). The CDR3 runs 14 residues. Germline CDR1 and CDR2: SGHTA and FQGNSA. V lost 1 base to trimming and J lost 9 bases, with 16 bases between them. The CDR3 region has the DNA TGTGCCAGCAGCTTAGAACCCCGGGGTCGTGGGCAGTACTTC. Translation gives CASSLEPRGRGQYF.

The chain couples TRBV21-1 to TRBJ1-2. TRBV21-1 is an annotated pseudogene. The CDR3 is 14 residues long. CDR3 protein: CGLSMGEGYYGYTF. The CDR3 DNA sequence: TGTGGCCTCTCCATGGGGGAGGGCTACTATGGCTACACCTTC.